The rows below give T cell receptor beta chains drawn from one sample of a study of T cell repertoires in cytomegalovirus infection. MiXCR was run by TCRdb on the reads, yielding one entry per CDR3 protein. The sample carries roughly 760,000 distinct CDR3 sequences, 35% recorded once. The sequenced sample was PBMCs. Source of these receptors: a human donor in good health (CMV status not recorded). Some clones in this sample may be carry-over from other donors' samples. The CDR3 runs from the conserved cysteine through the conserved F or W. A D gene is named only where the DNA matches it firmly. The listing skips clone size in some rows; elsewhere it reads once, few, many or a size class.

clone_size: -; d_call: -; v_call: TRBV4-1; j_call: TRBJ1-4; cdr3_aa: CASSQGPATNEKLFF; cdr3_nt: TGCGCCAGCAGTCAAGGACCCGCAACTAATGAAAAACTGTTTTTT
clone_size: many; d_call: -; v_call: TRBV7-6; j_call: TRBJ2-5; cdr3_aa: CASSAGGGGETQYF; cdr3_nt: TGTGCCAGCAGCGCCGGGGGCGGGGGAGAGACCCAGTACTTC
clone_size: -; d_call: -; v_call: TRBV7-2; j_call: TRBJ1-6; cdr3_aa: CASSLVRDRPLHF; cdr3_nt: TGTGCCAGCAGCTTAGTCAGAGATCGGCCCCTCCACTTT
clone_size: few; d_call: -; v_call: TRBV15; j_call: TRBJ2-5; cdr3_aa: CATSTSRGQETQYF; cdr3_nt: TGTGCCACCAGCACCTCCCGGGGACAAGAGACCCAGTACTTC
clone_size: -; d_call: TRBD2; v_call: TRBV6-1; j_call: TRBJ2-7; cdr3_aa: CASSAMPGLAGVPYEQYF; cdr3_nt: TGTGCCAGCAGTGCTATGCCGGGACTAGCGGGAGTTCCCTACGAGCAGTACTTC
clone_size: -; d_call: -; v_call: TRBV3-1; j_call: TRBJ2-6; cdr3_aa: CASTPGTGANVLTF; cdr3_nt: TGTGCCAGCACCCCCGGTACTGGGGCCAACGTCCTGACTTTC
clone_size: few; d_call: TRBD2; v_call: TRBV7-9; j_call: TRBJ2-2; cdr3_aa: CASQVGLAGSNTGELFF; cdr3_nt: TGTGCCAGCCAGGTTGGACTAGCGGGATCGAACACCGGGGAGCTGTTTTTT
clone_size: -; d_call: -; v_call: TRBV12-3/TRBV12-4; j_call: TRBJ2-7; cdr3_aa: CASTLAALGEQYF; cdr3_nt: TGTGCCAGCACCCTCGCTGCCCTTGGCGAGCAGTACTTC
clone_size: -; d_call: TRBD1; v_call: TRBV12-3/TRBV12-4; j_call: TRBJ1-5; cdr3_aa: CASSLKPPGQGNQPQHF; cdr3_nt: TGTGCCAGCAGCTTGAAACCTCCGGGACAGGGCAATCAGCCCCAGCATTTT
clone_size: many; d_call: -; v_call: TRBV7-9; j_call: TRBJ2-2; cdr3_aa: CASSFYPGELFF; cdr3_nt: TGTGCCAGCAGCTTTTACCCCGGGGAGCTGTTTTTT
clone_size: -; d_call: -; v_call: TRBV7-2; j_call: TRBJ1-3; cdr3_aa: CASSLVSTPSGNTIYF; cdr3_nt: TGTGCCAGCAGCTTAGTCTCTACCCCCTCTGGAAACACCATATATTTT
clone_size: few; d_call: TRBD1; v_call: TRBV15; j_call: TRBJ1-2; cdr3_aa: CATSRDRGQYYGYTF; cdr3_nt: TGTGCCACCTCCCGGGACAGGGGGCAGTACTATGGCTACACCTTC
clone_size: few; d_call: -; v_call: TRBV14; j_call: TRBJ2-1; cdr3_aa: CASSQLFRGASYNEQFF; cdr3_nt: TGTGCCAGCAGCCAACTCTTTCGCGGGGCATCCTACAATGAGCAGTTCTTC
clone_size: -; d_call: TRBD1; v_call: TRBV19; j_call: TRBJ1-4; cdr3_aa: CASSSGQRRGRSAEKLFF; cdr3_nt: TGTGCCAGTAGTTCGGGACAGAGACGAGGACGGTCAGCGGAAAAACTGTTTTTT
clone_size: -; d_call: TRBD2; v_call: TRBV5-4; j_call: TRBJ2-3; cdr3_aa: CASSRTSGPGGTDTQYF; cdr3_nt: TGTGCCAGCAGCCGGACTAGCGGCCCTGGGGGAACAGATACGCAGTATTTT
clone_size: -; d_call: TRBD1; v_call: TRBV2; j_call: TRBJ2-7; cdr3_aa: CASVHRGSYEQYF; cdr3_nt: TGTGCCAGCGTTCACAGGGGCTCCTACGAGCAGTACTTC
clone_size: -; d_call: -; v_call: TRBV20-1; j_call: TRBJ1-2; cdr3_aa: CSATEQGWMGYGYTF; cdr3_nt: TGCAGTGCCACCGAACAGGGTTGGATGGGATATGGCTACACCTTC
clone_size: few; d_call: TRBD1; v_call: TRBV29-1; j_call: TRBJ2-1; cdr3_aa: CSVGQVPSNEQFF; cdr3_nt: TGCAGCGTGGGACAGGTGCCCTCCAATGAGCAGTTCTTC
clone_size: -; d_call: TRBD2; v_call: TRBV19; j_call: TRBJ2-4; cdr3_aa: CASSMREQNIQYF; cdr3_nt: TGTGCCAGTAGTATGCGGGAGCAAAACATTCAATACTTC
clone_size: -; d_call: -; v_call: TRBV20-1; j_call: TRBJ1-2; cdr3_aa: CSALTTAINYGYTF; cdr3_nt: TGCAGTGCTCTGACGACGGCTATTAACTATGGCTACACCTTC
clone_size: -; d_call: -; v_call: TRBV6-5; j_call: TRBJ1-3; cdr3_aa: CASSPTLQGNTIYF; cdr3_nt: TGTGCCAGCAGTCCTACATTACAAGGAAACACCATATATTTT
clone_size: many; d_call: -; v_call: TRBV7-9; j_call: TRBJ1-1; cdr3_aa: CASSLVPAGVTEAFF; cdr3_nt: TGTGCCAGCAGCTTAGTCCCGGCAGGGGTCACTGAAGCTTTCTTT
clone_size: -; d_call: TRBD1; v_call: TRBV6-5; j_call: TRBJ2-2; cdr3_aa: CASSYTGRGFNTGELFF; cdr3_nt: TGTGCCAGCAGTTATACCGGCAGGGGGTTTAACACCGGGGAGCTGTTTTTT
clone_size: -; d_call: -; v_call: TRBV29-1; j_call: TRBJ1-1; cdr3_aa: CSVVLRAEAFF; cdr3_nt: TGCAGCGTTGTCCTACGGGCTGAAGCTTTCTTT
clone_size: few; d_call: -; v_call: TRBV7-2; j_call: TRBJ1-1; cdr3_aa: CASSLRPGMNTEAFF; cdr3_nt: TGTGCCAGCAGCTTACGCCCAGGGATGAACACTGAAGCTTTCTTT
clone_size: few; d_call: -; v_call: TRBV19; j_call: TRBJ1-5; cdr3_aa: CASSMSGMSNQPQHF; cdr3_nt: TGTGCCAGTAGTATGTCAGGGATGAGCAATCAGCCCCAGCATTTT
clone_size: -; d_call: -; v_call: TRBV28; j_call: TRBJ2-5; cdr3_aa: CASSFWALETQYF; cdr3_nt: TGTGCCAGCAGTTTTTGGGCCTTGGAGACCCAGTACTTC
clone_size: few; d_call: TRBD2; v_call: TRBV11-2; j_call: TRBJ2-3; cdr3_aa: CASSLDLAAPDTQYF; cdr3_nt: TGTGCCAGCAGCTTAGATCTAGCGGCGCCAGATACGCAGTATTTT
clone_size: -; d_call: -; v_call: TRBV25-1; j_call: TRBJ1-4; cdr3_aa: CASSEYGEGRELFF; cdr3_nt: TGTGCCAGCAGTGAATACGGGGAAGGAAGAGAGCTGTTTTTT
clone_size: many; d_call: -; v_call: TRBV12-3/TRBV12-4; j_call: TRBJ1-1; cdr3_aa: CASSLGGASEAFF; cdr3_nt: TGTGCCAGCAGTTTAGGAGGGGCCTCGGAAGCTTTCTTT
clone_size: many; d_call: -; v_call: TRBV12-3/TRBV12-4; j_call: TRBJ2-7; cdr3_aa: CASSFSRPVSSYEQYF; cdr3_nt: TGTGCCAGCAGTTTCAGTCGGCCAGTTAGCTCCTACGAGCAGTACTTC
clone_size: -; d_call: TRBD2; v_call: TRBV15; j_call: TRBJ2-1; cdr3_aa: CATSRGVLGSSGAEQFF; cdr3_nt: TGTGCCACCAGCAGAGGGGTCTTAGGGTCTAGCGGAGCCGAGCAGTTCTTC
clone_size: once; d_call: -; v_call: TRBV6-6; j_call: TRBJ1-5; cdr3_aa: CASSYSSRGGQPQHF; cdr3_nt: TGTGCCAGCAGTTACTCGAGTAGGGGAGGGCAGCCCCAGCATTTT
clone_size: -; d_call: -; v_call: TRBV11-2; j_call: TRBJ1-1; cdr3_aa: CASSLEWGCDTEAFF; cdr3_nt: TGTGCCAGCAGCTTAGAATGGGGGTGTGACACTGAAGCTTTCTTT
clone_size: few; d_call: -; v_call: TRBV12-3/TRBV12-4; j_call: TRBJ1-5; cdr3_aa: CASRGRGGAVGQPQHF; cdr3_nt: TGTGCCAGCAGAGGGAGGGGGGGCGCGGTAGGTCAGCCCCAGCATTTT
clone_size: once; d_call: -; v_call: TRBV20-1; j_call: TRBJ2-2; cdr3_aa: CSARLGQGTTGELFF; cdr3_nt: TGCAGTGCTAGACTCGGGCAGGGGACCACCGGGGAGCTGTTTTTT
clone_size: few; d_call: -; v_call: TRBV7-9; j_call: TRBJ2-5; cdr3_aa: CASSFSGAETQYF; cdr3_nt: TGTGCCAGCAGCTTTAGTGGGGCGGAGACCCAGTACTTC
clone_size: -; d_call: TRBD1; v_call: TRBV24-1; j_call: TRBJ2-1; cdr3_aa: CATGDRRSYNEQFF; cdr3_nt: TGTGCCACCGGGGACAGACGCTCCTACAATGAGCAGTTCTTC
clone_size: -; d_call: -; v_call: TRBV2; j_call: TRBJ1-4; cdr3_aa: CARGAGATNEKLFF; cdr3_nt: TGTGCCAGGGGGGCTGGAGCAACTAATGAAAAACTGTTTTTT
clone_size: many; d_call: -; v_call: TRBV19; j_call: TRBJ2-6; cdr3_aa: CASSIPSGANVLTF; cdr3_nt: TGTGCCAGTAGTATACCCTCTGGGGCCAACGTCCTGACTTTC
clone_size: -; d_call: -; v_call: TRBV28; j_call: TRBJ1-1; cdr3_aa: CASRTQWKAFF; cdr3_nt: TGTGCCAGCAGGACACAGTGGAAAGCTTTCTTT
clone_size: many; d_call: -; v_call: TRBV28; j_call: TRBJ2-7; cdr3_aa: CASGEVGFEQYF; cdr3_nt: TGTGCCAGCGGTGAGGTGGGGTTTGAGCAGTACTTC
clone_size: once; d_call: -; v_call: TRBV7-6; j_call: TRBJ2-2; cdr3_aa: CASSEVSLTGKLFF; cdr3_nt: TGTGCCAGCAGCGAAGTCTCCCTCACCGGGAAGCTGTTTTTT
clone_size: -; d_call: -; v_call: TRBV18; j_call: TRBJ1-5; cdr3_aa: CASSLGAPQPQHF; cdr3_nt: TGTGCCAGCTCACTCGGGGCTCCGCAGCCCCAGCATTTT
clone_size: -; d_call: -; v_call: TRBV28; j_call: TRBJ2-7; cdr3_aa: CASSSRTESSYEQYF; cdr3_nt: TGTGCCAGCAGTTCCCGGACGGAGAGCTCCTACGAGCAGTACTTC
clone_size: -; d_call: -; v_call: TRBV27; j_call: TRBJ2-7; cdr3_aa: CASSLTRGTGSPYEQYF; cdr3_nt: TGTGCCAGCAGTTTGACGAGGGGAACAGGGTCCCCCTACGAGCAGTACTTC
clone_size: -; d_call: -; v_call: TRBV28; j_call: TRBJ1-1; cdr3_aa: CASWQGRNTEAFF; cdr3_nt: TGTGCCAGCTGGCAGGGGAGGAACACTGAAGCTTTCTTT
clone_size: -; d_call: TRBD1; v_call: TRBV24-1; j_call: TRBJ2-2; cdr3_aa: CATSLTGQENTGELFF; cdr3_nt: TGTGCCACCAGTCTTACGGGACAGGAGAACACCGGGGAGCTGTTTTTT
clone_size: once; d_call: -; v_call: TRBV20-1; j_call: TRBJ2-3; cdr3_aa: CSAELAYVPDTQYF; cdr3_nt: TGCAGTGCCGAACTAGCTTATGTCCCAGATACGCAGTATTTT
clone_size: -; d_call: -; v_call: TRBV19; j_call: TRBJ1-5; cdr3_aa: CASSIKASTPAYSNQPQHF; cdr3_nt: TGTGCCAGTAGTATCAAGGCCTCGACTCCGGCATATAGCAATCAGCCCCAGCATTTT
clone_size: -; d_call: TRBD2; v_call: TRBV6-6; j_call: TRBJ2-7; cdr3_aa: CASSYSALTSGKRDEQYF; cdr3_nt: TGTGCCAGCAGTTACTCTGCCCTGACTAGCGGGAAACGCGACGAGCAGTACTTC
clone_size: -; d_call: -; v_call: TRBV15; j_call: TRBJ1-2; cdr3_aa: CATSRDRKGRGYYGYTF; cdr3_nt: TGTGCCACCAGCAGAGATAGAAAGGGGAGAGGGTACTATGGCTACACCTTC
clone_size: many; d_call: -; v_call: TRBV7-2; j_call: TRBJ2-1; cdr3_aa: CASSFGTPWNEQFF; cdr3_nt: TGTGCCAGCAGCTTTGGGACCCCTTGGAATGAGCAGTTCTTC
clone_size: few; d_call: TRBD2; v_call: TRBV29-1; j_call: TRBJ2-7; cdr3_aa: CSVEEAGVHEQYF; cdr3_nt: TGCAGCGTTGAGGAAGCGGGAGTACACGAGCAGTACTTC
clone_size: few; d_call: -; v_call: TRBV7-6; j_call: TRBJ1-1; cdr3_aa: CASSLVEATISEAFF; cdr3_nt: TGTGCCAGCAGCTTAGTGGAGGCGACCATATCTGAAGCTTTCTTT
clone_size: few; d_call: -; v_call: TRBV12-3/TRBV12-4; j_call: TRBJ1-1; cdr3_aa: CASRTGTTGTEAFF; cdr3_nt: TGTGCCAGCAGAACCGGGACAACTGGGACTGAAGCTTTCTTT
clone_size: -; d_call: -; v_call: TRBV7-9; j_call: TRBJ2-7; cdr3_aa: CASSQEGGVAHF; cdr3_nt: TGTGCCAGCAGCCAAGAAGGGGGTGTAGCTCACTTC